Following are 5 T cell receptor beta chains from one sample sequenced in a study of PD-L1 blockade in urothelial cancer. Method: immunoSEQ multiplex PCR; TCRdb's copy keeps in-frame clones and lacks some. The sample lists roughly 100,000 clones, more than 70% occurring once. As to time point: pretreatment peripheral blood. The sequenced sample was PBMCs, obtained around atezolizumab (anti-PD-L1) treatment. Every receptor here comes from a woman of 80 years or more with urothelial cancer.

V usage is TRBV7-9 and J usage is TRBJ2-7; 10 bases fit TRBD1. V dropped 6 bases and J dropped 4; count of bases not matched to a gene: 6. CDR1 is SEHNR, CDR2 FQNEAQ, per germline (reference sequence). There are 14 residues in the CDR3. The CDR3 protein is CASRTGQGPYEQYF. The CDR3, as DNA: TGTGCCAGCAGAACGGGACAGGGGCCTTACGAGCAGTACTTC.

The chain links TRBV20-1 to TRBJ2-1, with a weak D call TRBD2 (5 bases). Between the trimmed V and J ends, which lost 6 bases and 9 bases, there was a span of 9 bases. CDR1 DFQATT and CDR2 SNEGSKA come from the germline V gene (reference sequence). The CDR3 sequence is 10 residues long. This CDR3 is CSALGIEQFF. CDR3 nucleotide sequence: TGCAGTGCCCTCGGGATTGAGCAGTTCTTC.

V gene TRBV7-7 combines with J gene TRBJ1-1; tentatively, D is TRBD1 (5 bases). The V and J ends lost 5 bases and 4 bases respectively, with 8 bases between them. The germline CDR1 and CDR2 sequences are SSHAT and FNYEAQ (reference sequence). The CDR3 runs 12 residues. Written as DNA, the CDR3 is TGTGCCAGCAGCCCCGGGGGCACTGAAGCTTTCTTT. Its protein product is CASSPGGTEAFF. Full variable domain (remainder filled in from reference TRBV7-7 and TRBJ1-1): GAGVSQSPRYKVTKRGQDVTLRCDPISSHATLYWYQQALGQGPEFLTYFNYEAQPDKSGLPSDRFSAERPEGSISTLTIQRTEQRDSAMYRCASSPGGTEAFFGQGTRLTVV.

The chain joins TRBV9 to TRBJ1-3; unclear D gene. The V gene lost 6 bases and the J gene lost 0 bases, with 10 bases spanning the gap. This CDR3 is 14 amino acids long. Germline values: CDR1 SGDLS, CDR2 YYNGEE. DNA for the CDR3: TGTGCCAGCAAAGCAGGTTACTCTGGAAACACCATATATTTT. It codes for CASKAGYSGNTIYF.

The CDR3 reads CASSIWDRGNQPQHF. The CDR3 region has the DNA TGTGCCAGTAGTATTTGGGACAGGGGAAATCAGCCCCAGCATTTT. The rearrangement uses TRBV19 and TRBJ1-5; the match to TRBD1 covers 10 bases. The V segment lost 3 bases and the J segment 4 bases; nucleotides outside the gene matches: 3. The V gene's germline CDR1 is LNHDA and CDR2 SQIVND (reference sequence). The CDR3 contains 15 residues.